This is a list of T cell receptor beta chains from one sample in a study of blood T cell repertoires in COVID-19. The data were produced by immunoSEQ multiplex PCR, yet TCRdb's version contains in-frame clones alone and is incomplete. This repertoire shows 30,000 to 35,000 clones, about 94% found once; its top ten account for around 5.5%. The sample was peripheral blood. These receptors all stem from a human donor in a cohort sampled during active COVID-19. Each CDR3 is given with its conserved first and last residue. D genes are given only for firm matches. A clone size is listed for some rows: how often the clone was seen (once, few, many), or a class if it is expanded.

V gene	J gene	D gene	clone size	CDR3 protein	CDR3 DNA
TRBV5-5	TRBJ1-5	NA	NA	CASSLVWGRYQPQHF	TGTGCCAGCAGCTTGGTGTGGGGGCGGTACCAGCCCCAGCATTTT
TRBV6-2/TRBV6-3	TRBJ2-3	TRBD2	NA	CASSKRTSARTDTQYF	TGTGCCAGCAGTAAACGAACTAGCGCCCGCACAGATACGCAGTATTTT
TRBV10-3	TRBJ2-7	NA	NA	CATFPLGGADEQYF	TGTGCCACCTTCCCCTTAGGGGGGGCGGACGAGCAGTACTTC
TRBV7-9	TRBJ2-6	TRBD1	NA	CASSLQGQGANVLTF	TGTGCCAGCAGCTTACAGGGACAGGGGGCCAACGTCCTGACTTTC
TRBV9	TRBJ2-1	TRBD2	NA	CASGASGTYNEQFF	TGTGCCAGCGGGGCTAGCGGGACTTACAATGAGCAGTTCTTC
TRBV7-9	TRBJ1-1	NA	NA	CASSLAGLTNTEAFF	TGTGCCAGCAGCTTAGCGGGGCTGACGAACACTGAAGCTTTCTTT
TRBV24-1	TRBJ2-7	TRBD1	NA	CATSDPTGGKYEQYF	TGTGCCACCAGTGATCCTACAGGGGGAAAATACGAGCAGTACTTC
TRBV5-1	TRBJ2-1	NA	once	CASSLTQYNEQFF	TGCGCCAGCAGCTTGACACAGTACAATGAGCAGTTCTTC
TRBV24-1	TRBJ1-6	NA	once	CATSPRRGGAPLHF	TGTGCCACCAGTCCTCGGCGGGGAGGGGCACCCCTCCACTTT
TRBV6-6	TRBJ1-4	NA	NA	CASSYSRNRDEKLFF	TGTGCCAGCAGTTACTCTAGGAACAGGGACGAAAAACTGTTTTTT